This TCR beta chain derives from a study of blood T cells in healthy people across ages. All donors came from Russia, were Caucasian and healthy, and spanned ages roughly 6 to 95. This clonotype came up a few times. The antigen remains unidentified. Findings of the study overall: Comparison with aged donors showed that long-lived donors had more naive CD4+ cells and higher diversity.

There are 14 residues in the CDR3. Trimming left V 6 bases short and J 2 bases short, with 17 bases between. Per germline, CDR1 DFQATT and CDR2 SNEGSKA (reference sequence). The authors ran a second PCR of about 6 to 12 cycles using a sample-barcoded 5' primer and a J-beta primer mix. Per sample, CDR3-containing paired-end reads numbered at least 2.5 million. TCRdb reanalysed the 5' RACE reads using MiXCR and keeps one entry per CDR3 protein. The sample includes approximately 320,000 distinct CDR3 sequences, less than 30% seen only once; the top ten take roughly 28%. Sequencing input: blood. This chain connects TRBV20-1 to TRBJ2-7; TRBD2 might be the D (6 bases). This receptor was identified in a woman in her 70s in good health. This CDR3 reads CSAATGDRTYEQYF. The CDR3, as DNA: TGCAGTGCGGCGACGGGGGACCGAACCTACGAGCAGTACTTC.